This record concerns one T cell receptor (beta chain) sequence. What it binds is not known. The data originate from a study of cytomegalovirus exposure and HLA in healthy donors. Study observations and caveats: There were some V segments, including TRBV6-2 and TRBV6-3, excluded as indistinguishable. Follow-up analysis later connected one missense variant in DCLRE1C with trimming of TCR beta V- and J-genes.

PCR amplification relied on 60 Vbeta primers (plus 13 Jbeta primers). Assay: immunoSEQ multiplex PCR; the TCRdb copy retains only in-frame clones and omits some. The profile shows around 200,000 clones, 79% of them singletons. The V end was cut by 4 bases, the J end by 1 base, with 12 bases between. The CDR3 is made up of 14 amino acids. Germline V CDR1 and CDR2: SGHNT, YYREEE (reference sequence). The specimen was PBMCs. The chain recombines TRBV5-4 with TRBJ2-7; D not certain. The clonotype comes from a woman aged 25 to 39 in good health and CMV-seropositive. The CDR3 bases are TGTGCCAGCAGCCAGACATCCGGTTCCTACGAGCAGTACTTC. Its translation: CASSQTSGSYEQYF.